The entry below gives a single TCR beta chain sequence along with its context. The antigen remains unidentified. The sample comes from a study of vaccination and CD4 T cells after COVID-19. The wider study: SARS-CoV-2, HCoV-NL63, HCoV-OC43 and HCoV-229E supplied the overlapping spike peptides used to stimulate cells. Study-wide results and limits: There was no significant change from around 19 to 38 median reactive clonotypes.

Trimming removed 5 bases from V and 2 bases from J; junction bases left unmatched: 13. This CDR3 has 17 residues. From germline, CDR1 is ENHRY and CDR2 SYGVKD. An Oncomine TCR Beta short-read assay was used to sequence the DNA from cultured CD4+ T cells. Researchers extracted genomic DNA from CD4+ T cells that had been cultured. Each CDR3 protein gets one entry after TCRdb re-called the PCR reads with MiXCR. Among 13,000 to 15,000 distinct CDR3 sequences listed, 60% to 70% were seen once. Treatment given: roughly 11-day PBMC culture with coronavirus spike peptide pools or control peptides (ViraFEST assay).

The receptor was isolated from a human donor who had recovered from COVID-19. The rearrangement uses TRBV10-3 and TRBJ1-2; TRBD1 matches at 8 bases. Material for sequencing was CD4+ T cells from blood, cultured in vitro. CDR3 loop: CAISKRSGQAENYGYTF. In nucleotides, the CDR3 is TGTGCCATCAGTAAACGTTCGGGACAGGCTGAAAACTATGGCTACACCTTC.